The source of this TCR beta chain is a study of beta chain features in type 1 diabetes. For the study at large: Healthy donors and patients showed comparable age, gender and cell yields.

Every bit of the isolated RNA underwent reverse transcription, so sequencing read expressed TCRB transcripts. The table came from immunoSEQ multiplex PCR; TCRdb's copy has only in-frame clones and leaves some out. Seen here are 200,000 to 300,000 clones, roughly 10% observed once, and the top ten hold approximately 0.017%. This clone has only one observation. The antigen remains undetermined. Whole-study results and caveats: TCRB CDR3 length was moderately but significantly reduced in all four CD4+ subsets of Type 1 diabetes patients. Insertion counts at VDJ junctions were lower in type 1 diabetes patients, who also showed more deletions there.

This CDR3 has 14 amino acids. Trimming cost V 4 bases and J 3 bases, with 13 bases left between them. Germline loops: CDR1 LGHNA, CDR2 YSLEER. This receptor was obtained from a man between 25 and 39 years old with type 1 diabetes. The sample was naive CD4+ T cells from blood. The chain carries TRBV4-3 and TRBJ2-7; D unclear. CDR3 residues: CASSRSALGYEQYF. The CDR3 nucleotides are TGCGCCAGCAGCCGGAGCGCCTTAGGCTACGAGCAGTACTTC.